The TCR beta chain described here comes from a study of T cell responses to AZD1222 COVID-19 vaccine. The CDR3 contains 17 residues. Germline CDR1 is SSHAT and CDR2 is FNYEAQ (reference sequence). Some clones are missing from TCRdb's copy, which holds only in-frame ones; the method was immunoSEQ multiplex PCR. The sample includes about 68,000 clones, about 80% of them seen just once. Comments on this clone: What it recognizes is unknown. An end of the junction does not agree with germline; a read error may underlie this.

Study outcomes and limitations: Increased Spike-specific TCR breadth and depth were observed after two AZD1222 doses.

The chain combines TRBV7-7 with TRBJ2-5; tentative D call: TRBD2 (6 bases). The TCR originated in an adult in good health. Specimen: peripheral blood, collected on day 0 of AZD1222 vaccination. The CDR3 region is CASSLGRLVSGQETQYF. The CDR3 coding sequence is TGTGCTAGCAGCTTAGGTAGACTAGTTTCGGGCCAAGAGACCCAGTACTTC.